Listed below are T cell receptor beta chains from one sample, sequenced in a study of control samples from healthy donors and cancer patients. Here immunoSEQ multiplex PCR was the method, and the copy in TCRdb shows in-frame clones only, minus some. This table has around 110,000 clones, 88% appearing once. The sample was blood. The receptors come from a woman in her 70s in good health. The CDR3 runs from the conserved cysteine through the conserved F or W. Fields, in order: CDR3 protein, J gene, V gene.

CDR3: CASSVSREISYGYTF
J: TRBJ1-2
V: TRBV9

CDR3: CATSRASNNQPQHF
J: TRBJ1-5
V: TRBV15

CDR3: CASSPSGEETQYF
J: TRBJ2-5
V: TRBV18

CDR3: CASKVGGVNGYTF
J: TRBJ1-2
V: TRBV2

CDR3: CASSQGMGADTQYF
J: TRBJ2-3
V: TRBV18

CDR3: CASSPSGDEQYF
J: TRBJ2-7
V: TRBV18

CDR3: CASSPGTGLPQHF
J: TRBJ1-5
V: TRBV12-3/TRBV12-4

CDR3: CASRQGISNQPQHF
J: TRBJ1-5
V: TRBV19

CDR3: CASSQENSPEAFF
J: TRBJ1-1
V: TRBV3-1/TRBV3-2

CDR3: CASSNGAEQETQYF
J: TRBJ2-5
V: TRBV19

CDR3: CATSRGLDGYTF
J: TRBJ1-2
V: TRBV15

CDR3: CASSADGTGWAYEQYF
J: TRBJ2-7
V: TRBV6-1

CDR3: CASSVSQTRGGEQYF
J: TRBJ2-7
V: TRBV9

CDR3: CASSWTGSEQYF
J: TRBJ2-7
V: TRBV5-1

CDR3: CASRARDFDEQYF
J: TRBJ2-7
V: TRBV2

CDR3: CSVATGRAFF
J: TRBJ1-1
V: TRBV29-1

CDR3: CASTTTPGRGGNTIYF
J: TRBJ1-3
V: TRBV7-2

CDR3: CASSPDRQETQYF
J: TRBJ2-5
V: TRBV5-6

CDR3: CASSEVLGYLEKLFF
J: TRBJ1-4
V: TRBV6-1